Listed below are T cell receptor beta chains from one sample, sequenced in a study of technical replicates of blood from a handful of donors. TCRdb keeps only in-frame clones here, not all; method: immunoSEQ multiplex PCR. The repertoire holds some 80,000 clones, with about 96% as singletons. The sample taken for sequencing was T cells isolated from PBMCs. These receptors were obtained from a human donor in good health. The CDR3 runs from the conserved cysteine through the conserved F or W. D genes are given only for firm matches. For some rows the clone size is stated as once, few or many, or as a class when expanded; others skip it.

j_gene	abundance	d_gene	v_gene	CDR3aa	CDR3nt
TRBJ2-1	NA	NA	TRBV27	CASSLAPPNYNEQFF	TGTGCCAGCAGTTTAGCCCCGCCTAACTACAATGAGCAGTTCTTC
TRBJ2-7	NA	TRBD2	TRBV29-1	CSAGGEAYEQYF	TGCAGCGCGGGAGGGGAAGCCTACGAGCAGTACTTC
TRBJ2-2	once	TRBD1	TRBV5-8	CASSPGQTNTGELFF	TGTGCCAGCAGCCCGGGACAGACGAACACCGGGGAGCTGTTTTTT
TRBJ2-7	NA	NA	TRBV9	CASSVEWYTSYEQYF	TGTGCCAGCAGCGTAGAATGGTACACCTCCTACGAGCAGTACTTC
TRBJ2-5	NA	NA	TRBV11-2	CASSLGQGRGETQYF	TGTGCCAGCAGCTTAGGTCAGGGAAGGGGGGAGACCCAGTACTTC
TRBJ2-7	NA	NA	TRBV25-1	CASSGGYEQYF	TGTGCCAGCAGTGGAGGCTACGAGCAGTACTTC
TRBJ1-5	once	TRBD1	TRBV27	CASSLLTGGQPQHF	TGTGCCAGCAGTTTGTTGACAGGGGGTCAGCCCCAGCATTTT
TRBJ2-2	NA	NA	TRBV5-6	CASSPGYTGELFF	TGTGCCAGCAGCCCAGGGTACACCGGGGAGCTGTTTTTT
TRBJ2-1	NA	NA	TRBV5-4	CASNDGTSLFYNEQFF	TGTGCCAGTAACGACGGGACTTCCTTATTCTACAATGAGCAGTTCTTC
TRBJ2-5	NA	TRBD1	TRBV28	CASSFAGQGEQETQYF	TGTGCCAGCAGTTTTGCGGGACAGGGTGAACAAGAGACCCAGTACTTC
TRBJ2-7	NA	TRBD2	TRBV10-3	CAISAAGTPGEQYF	TGTGCCATCAGTGCAGCGGGGACCCCTGGCGAGCAGTACTTC
TRBJ2-1	NA	TRBD2	TRBV6-1	CASSEPRLASNEQFF	TGTGCCAGCAGTGAACCTAGACTAGCCTCCAATGAGCAGTTCTTC
TRBJ2-5	NA	TRBD2	TRBV15	CATSRSSGRETQYF	TGTGCCACCAGCAGATCTAGCGGGAGGGAGACCCAGTACTTC
TRBJ2-7	NA	NA	TRBV11-3	CASSLLYEQYF	TGTGCCAGCAGCTTACTTTACGAGCAGTACTTC
TRBJ1-5	NA	NA	TRBV19	CASSIQGIDQPQHF	TGTGCCAGTAGTATACAGGGTATAGATCAGCCCCAGCATTTT
TRBJ2-1	NA	TRBD2	TRBV4-1	CASSQEGLGEREFVEQFF	TGCGCCAGCAGCCAAGAGGGCCTGGGGGAGCGGGAGTTTGTTGAGCAGTTCTTC
TRBJ2-7	NA	TRBD1	TRBV27	CASSLIGTGVEQYF	TGTGCCAGCAGTTTAATAGGGACAGGGGTCGAGCAGTACTTC
TRBJ2-1	once	NA	TRBV5-1	CASSLQGSPYNEQFF	TGCGCCAGCAGCTTGCAGGGATCCCCCTACAATGAGCAGTTCTTC